The clone carrying this T cell receptor beta chain was counted many times. Its target is not known. CDR3 length equals 17 residues. Trimming took 1 base from V and 1 from J; bases not matched to a gene: 9. The germline gives CDR1 SEHNR, CDR2 FQNEAQ (reference sequence). The sample comes from a study of response to subunit inactivated influenza vaccine. Using its own MiXCR run on the RT-PCR reads, TCRdb lists one record per CDR3 protein. The profile shows hundreds of thousands of distinct CDR3 sequences, approximately 15% of them singletons. Overall study findings and caveats: New T cells are recruited in small numbers by each seasonal influenza vaccination, according to the authors' suggestion.

The sample here was PBMCs from blood, taken 14 days before vaccination. This chain links TRBV7-9 with TRBJ2-7; 8 nucleotides agree with TRBD1. The sequence was obtained from a middle-aged man who received an inactivated influenza vaccine. This CDR3 reads CASSLVGGDRTSYEQYF. CDR3 nucleotide sequence: TGTGCCAGCAGCTTAGTAGGAGGGGACAGGACATCCTACGAGCAGTACTTC. Based on the CDR3 plus reference TRBV7-9 and TRBJ2-7, the full variable domain is DTGVSQNPRHKITKRGQNVTFRCDPISEHNRLYWYRQTLGQGPEFLTYFQNEAQLEKSRLLSDRFSAERPKGSFSTLEIQRTEQGDSAMYLCASSLVGGDRTSYEQYFGPGTRLTVT.